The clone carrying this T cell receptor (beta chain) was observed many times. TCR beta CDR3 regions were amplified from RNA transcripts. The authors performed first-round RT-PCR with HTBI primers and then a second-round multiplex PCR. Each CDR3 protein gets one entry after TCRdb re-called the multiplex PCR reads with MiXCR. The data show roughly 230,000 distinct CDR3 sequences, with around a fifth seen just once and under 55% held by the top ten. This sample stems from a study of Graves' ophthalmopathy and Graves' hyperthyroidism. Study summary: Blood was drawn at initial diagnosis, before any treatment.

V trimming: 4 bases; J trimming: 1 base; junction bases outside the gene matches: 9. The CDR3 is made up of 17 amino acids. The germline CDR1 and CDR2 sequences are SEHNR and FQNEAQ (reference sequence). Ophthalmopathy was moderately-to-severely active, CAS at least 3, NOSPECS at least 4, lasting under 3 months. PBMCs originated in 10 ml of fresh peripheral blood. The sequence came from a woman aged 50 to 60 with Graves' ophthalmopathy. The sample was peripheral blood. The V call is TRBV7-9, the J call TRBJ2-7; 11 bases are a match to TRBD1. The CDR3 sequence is CASSSSGTGGFSYEQYF. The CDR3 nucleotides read TGTGCCAGCAGCTCCTCCGGGACAGGGGGTTTTTCCTACGAGCAGTACTTC.